These T cell receptor beta chains were read from a single sample in a study of cytomegalovirus exposure and HLA in healthy donors. Clones were sequenced by immunoSEQ multiplex PCR, and TCRdb holds only the in-frame ones, with some missing. The data contain some 36,000 clones, approximately 74% of them singletons. Sequenced input: PBMCs. These receptor sequences come from a young man in good health and CMV-seronegative. Both conserved end residues are part of each CDR3.

>TRBJ2-7|TRBV6-1
CASSVTSGSYEQYF
>TRBJ2-7|TRBV5-1
CASSLVPVSYEQYF
>TRBJ2-5|TRBV7-9
CASSSPPPRKETQYF
>TRBJ2-1|TRBV6-7
CASSYFRENEQFF
>TRBJ2-7|TRBV29-1
CSAQGGPRGPEQYF
>TRBJ1-2|TRBV6-6
CASSYPQGAGGYTF
>TRBJ1-1|TRBV13
CASSSGTKNTEAFF
>TRBJ1-6|TRBV5-6
CASSFRDRDSPLHF
>TRBJ1-2|TRBV7-2
CASSLEQGGLRGGYTF
>TRBJ2-3|TRBV29-1
CSAKGQGGTDTQYF
>TRBJ2-3|TRBV29-1
CSVAPLAGGTDTQYF
>TRBJ2-5|TRBV5-4
CASSTGQRGPQETQYF
>TRBJ2-5|TRBV28
CASTSSEEGSETQYF
>TRBJ2-3|TRBV6-5
CASTRQGSTDTQYF
>TRBJ2-3|TRBV7-2
CASSSRTVLTDTQYF
>TRBJ2-1|TRBV4-2
CASSQGPFFSGRASNEQFF
>TRBJ2-5|TRBV6-5
CASRLRQGYGTQYF
>TRBJ2-7|TRBV27
CASSIGQGSYEQYF
>TRBJ2-5|TRBV2
CASRFPLAGGGETQYF
>TRBJ1-2|TRBV29-1
CSAENRGTAYGYTF
>TRBJ1-1|TRBV9
CASSVEQDRTEAFF
>TRBJ2-7|TRBV2
CASSPRPTGRPEQYF
>TRBJ2-5|TRBV5-1
CASSLHQGGTQYF
>TRBJ1-2|TRBV4-2
CASSQDRTGWSYTF
>TRBJ2-3|TRBV5-4
CASSLVSGGTDTQYF
>TRBJ2-5|TRBV6-1
CASRMDFRYQETQYF
>TRBJ1-3|TRBV4-1
CASSQVLSPGNTIYF
>TRBJ1-5|TRBV10-2
CASATGGYNQPQHF
>TRBJ1-5|TRBV18
CASSPPGTGQGAIGQPQHF
>TRBJ2-7|TRBV10-2
CASSGGIGPYEQYF
>TRBJ2-1|TRBV5-6
CASSLPSGGLELSEQFF
>TRBJ2-2|TRBV7-9
CASSLYIKNTGELFF
>TRBJ2-5|TRBV5-1
CASSLAPPTSGGREETQYF
>TRBJ1-1|TRBV27
CASSWTENTEAFF
>TRBJ1-1|TRBV5-1
CASSLEGQAFF
>TRBJ1-6|TRBV5-1
CASSFGTGVTPLHF
>TRBJ2-1|TRBV4-2
CASSQDPGGVSYNEQFF
>TRBJ2-7|TRBV10-2
CASSDHSTYEQYF
>TRBJ2-3|TRBV6-5
CASSYSGSADTQYF
>TRBJ1-2|TRBV6-5
CASSFSGEGYTF